The 20 T cell receptor beta chains presented below share a single source sample, sequenced in a study of blood T cell repertoires in COVID-19. Data came from immunoSEQ multiplex PCR; TCRdb stores just in-frame clones and leaves some out. The sample holds some 300,000 clones, 90% seen once. The specimen was peripheral blood. These receptors all come from a woman aged 35 to 49 with COVID-19, enrolled during active disease.

The rearrangement links TRBV30 to TRBJ2-7, with 7 bases identical to TRBD1. Trimming at V came to 3 bases and at J to 0 bases, leaving 5 bases not matched to a gene. Germline V gene data show CDR1 as GTSNPN and CDR2 as SVGIG (reference sequence). The CDR3 loop spans 14 amino acids. The CDR3 here is CAWRTPGGSYEQYF. The CDR3 DNA is TGTGCCTGGAGAACCCCAGGGGGCTCCTACGAGCAGTACTTC.

This sequence joins TRBV12-3 or TRBV12-4 and TRBJ1-2; D may be TRBD1 (6 bases). V lost 5 bases and J 7 bases, leaving 11 bases between the germline ends. The CDR3 is 12 residues long. CDR3 bases: TGTGCCAGCAGTCCAGGCAGGGGTGGCTACACCTTC. It encodes CASSPGRGGYTF.

This clone was counted a single time. The chain uses TRBV6-5 and TRBJ1-1; 10 nucleotides align to TRBD1. V lost 4 bases to trimming and J lost 2 bases; unmatched junction nucleotides: 4. CDR3 length: 15 residues. Germline CDR1 MNHEY, CDR2 SVGAGI. The CDR3 loop reads CASSSRDRGNTEAFF. The CDR3 coding sequence is TGTGCCAGCAGTTCCCGGGACAGGGGCAACACTGAAGCTTTCTTT.

This chain connects TRBV29-1 to TRBJ1-2; TRBD1 is a possible D gene (5 bases). Germline CDR1 reads SQVTM; CDR2 reads ANQGSEA. This CDR3 has 11 amino acids. Trimming stripped 7 bases from V and 3 bases from J, with 9 bases between. CDR3 nucleotides: TGCAGCGGAGGGGAGGACTATGGCTACACCTTC. Its translation is CSGGEDYGYTF.

This chain connects TRBV19 to TRBJ2-7; 7 bases align to TRBD1. CDR3 length: 14 amino acids. Per germline, CDR1 LNHDA and CDR2 SQIVND (reference sequence). With 3 bases clipped from V and 4 bases from J, the junction kept 6 bases outside the gene matches. The CDR3 loop reads CASSMTQQGYEQYF. CDR3 nucleotides: TGTGCCAGTAGTATGACCCAACAGGGGTACGAGCAGTACTTC.

The rearrangement joins TRBV30 to TRBJ1-5; D is possibly TRBD1 (5 bases). V lost 5 bases and J 5 bases, leaving 16 bases between the germline ends. The CDR3 covers 14 residues. Germline values: CDR1 GTSNPN, CDR2 SVGIG (reference sequence). In nucleotides, the CDR3 is TGTGCCTGGGGGGCCGGGTCATACCATCAGCCCCAGCATTTT. This encodes CAWGAGSYHQPQHF.

The V gene is TRBV2, the J gene TRBJ1-4; D is ambiguous. This CDR3 has 13 amino acids. Trimming took 7 bases from V and 8 from J, leaving 14 bases between them. Germline V lookup: CDR1 SNHLY, CDR2 FYNNEI. The CDR3 DNA is TGTGCCAGCAACGACCAACCGGGGGAAAAACTGTTTTTT. Protein product: CASNDQPGEKLFF.

The chain recombines TRBV11-2 with TRBJ2-3; 9 bases fit TRBD2. CDR3 length equals 15 residues. Looked up from germline, CDR1 is SGHAT and CDR2 is FQNNGV. The V and J ends lost 4 bases and 5 bases, in that order; junction bases with no gene match: 7. The CDR3 bases are TGTGCCAGCAGCTCGAGCCGAGCGGGAGGAGATACGCAGTATTTT. This sequence encodes CASSSSRAGGDTQYF.

The rearrangement links TRBV7-9 to TRBJ1-2; TRBD1 aligns across 7 bases. CDR3 length: 14 amino acids. The germline gives CDR1 SEHNR, CDR2 FQNEAQ (reference sequence). The J segment lost 3 bases and the V segment lost 6 bases, leaving 7 bases of the junction unmatched. This chain's CDR3 is CASRGADRDYGYTF. CDR3 nucleotides: TGTGCCAGCAGGGGGGCTGACAGGGACTATGGCTACACCTTC.

In this sample, this clone turned up a few times. This sequence joins TRBV11-2 and TRBJ2-7; TRBD1 agrees at 8 bases. The ends lost 5 bases at V and 0 bases at J; junction bases unmatched: 3. The germline gives CDR1 SGHAT, CDR2 FQNNGV. This CDR3 has 14 amino acids. In DNA, the CDR3 is TGTGCCAGCAGCCAGGACAGGGCCTCCTACGAGCAGTACTTC. This codes for CASSQDRASYEQYF.

DNA of the CDR3: TGTGCCAGCAGTACCGGACAGGGGGAGACTGAAGCTTTCTTT. Translated: CASSTGQGETEAFF. This chain links TRBV28 with TRBJ1-1; 10 positions match TRBD1. CDR3 length: 14 residues. CDR1 is MDHEN, CDR2 SYDVKM, per germline. V shed 5 bases, J shed 5 bases, and the junction held 5 bases outside the gene matches.

The table lists this clone with a few counts. The chain joins TRBV6-2 or TRBV6-3 to TRBJ2-7; D is possibly TRBD1 (6 bases). CDR3 length equals 15 residues. Germline V lookup: CDR1 MNHEY, CDR2 SVGEGT. Trimming stripped 4 bases from V and 0 bases from J, with 13 bases between. The CDR3, as DNA: TGTGCCAGCAGTTTGACAGGAGCCAACTCCTACGAGCAGTACTTC. It specifies CASSLTGANSYEQYF.

This clone came up a few times. V gene TRBV7-3 combines with J gene TRBJ2-2; TRBD2 matches 10 bases. This CDR3 comprises 14 residues. Trimming at V came to 5 bases and at J to 6 bases, leaving 3 bases not matched to a gene. Germline CDR1 reads SGHTA; CDR2 reads FQGTGA. DNA for the CDR3: TGTGCCAGCAGCCAAGGACTAGCGGCCGGGGAGCTGTTTTTT. As protein: CASSQGLAAGELFF.

In DNA form, the CDR3 reads TGTGCCAGCAGTTACTCGGACAGTTCCTACAATGAGCAGTTCTTC. It encodes CASSYSDSSYNEQFF. The chain combines TRBV6-2 or TRBV6-3 with TRBJ2-1, with D possibly TRBD1 on 6 matching bases. The CDR3 is 15 residues long. The V gene lost 0 bases and the J gene lost 1 base, with 7 bases spanning the gap. The germline V gene has CDR1 MNHEY and CDR2 SVGEGT.

The rearrangement links TRBV10-3 to TRBJ1-6, with unresolved D. CDR3 length equals 12 residues. The germline V gene encodes CDR1 ENHRY and CDR2 SYGVKD. Trimming took 10 bases from V and 6 from J, leaving 10 bases between them. The CDR3 bases are TGTGCCACCGCAGGCCCTAATTCACCCCTCCACTTT. Protein product: CATAGPNSPLHF.

The gene calls are TRBV29-1 and TRBJ2-7; 11 bases agree with TRBD2. CDR3 length equals 15 residues. V dropped 0 bases and J dropped 2; count of bases not matched to a gene: 3. Germline CDR1 is SQVTM and CDR2 is ANQGSEA. The CDR3 is CSVEETSGDPYEQYF. The DNA for the CDR3 is TGCAGCGTTGAAGAGACTAGCGGGGACCCCTACGAGCAGTACTTC.

The chain recombines TRBV6-5 with TRBJ1-2; D perhaps matches TRBD1 (6 bases). Germline loops: CDR1 MNHEY, CDR2 SVGAGI. The CDR3 covers 12 residues. Trimming left V 6 bases short and J 4 bases short, with 9 bases between. CDR3 in DNA: TGTGCCAGCAGCGAGGACAGCTATGGCTACACCTTC. Translating it yields CASSEDSYGYTF.

This clone appeared once. Other DNA variants within this sample encode the same CDR3. This chain joins TRBV7-2 and TRBJ2-7, with 12 bases identical to TRBD1. There are 14 residues in the CDR3. Trimming at V came to 3 bases and at J to 4 bases, leaving 1 base not matched to a gene. CDR1 SGHTA and CDR2 FQGNSA come from the germline V gene. CDR3 amino acids: CASSLGQGAYEQYF. The CDR3 DNA reads TGTGCCAGCAGCTTGGGACAGGGGGCGTACGAGCAGTACTTC.

The V gene is TRBV30, the J gene TRBJ1-1; D may be TRBD1 (5 bases). There are 16 residues in the CDR3. The germline V and J ends were trimmed by 8 bases and 0 bases, with 22 bases remaining between them. Germline CDR1 and CDR2: GTSNPN and SVGIG (reference sequence). The CDR3 loop is CAQWTTAPKMNTEAFF. In nucleotides, the CDR3 is TGTGCCCAGTGGACAACAGCGCCCAAAATGAACACTGAAGCTTTCTTT.

Turning to this clone: Different DNA sequences within this sample yield the same CDR3. The gene calls are TRBV5-1 and TRBJ1-2; 8 positions match TRBD1. The CDR3 spans 15 residues. Germline trimming cut 0 bases from V and 6 bases from J; bases unmatched to any gene: 7. Germline CDR1 SGHRS, CDR2 YFSETQ. This CDR3 reads CASSLVGQGGDGYTF. The CDR3 bases are TGCGCCAGCAGCTTGGTAGGACAGGGTGGTGATGGCTACACCTTC.